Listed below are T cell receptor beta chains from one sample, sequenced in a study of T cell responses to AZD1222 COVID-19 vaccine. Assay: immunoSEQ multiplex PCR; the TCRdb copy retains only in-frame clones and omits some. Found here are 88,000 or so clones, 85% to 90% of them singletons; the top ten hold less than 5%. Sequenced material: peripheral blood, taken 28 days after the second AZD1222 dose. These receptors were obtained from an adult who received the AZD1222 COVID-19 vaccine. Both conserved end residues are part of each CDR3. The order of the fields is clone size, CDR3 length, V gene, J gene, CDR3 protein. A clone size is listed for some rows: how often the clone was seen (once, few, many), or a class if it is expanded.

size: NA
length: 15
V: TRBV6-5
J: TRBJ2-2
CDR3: CASSYMDRGTGELFF

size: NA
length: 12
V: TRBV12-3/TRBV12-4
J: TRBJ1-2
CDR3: CASSLAREGYTF

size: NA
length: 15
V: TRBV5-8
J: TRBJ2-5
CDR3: CASSLGLEERETQYF

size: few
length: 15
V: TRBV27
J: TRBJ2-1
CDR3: CASSLRGQAWSEQFF

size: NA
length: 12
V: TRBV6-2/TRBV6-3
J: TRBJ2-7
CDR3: CASSQPYVPQYF

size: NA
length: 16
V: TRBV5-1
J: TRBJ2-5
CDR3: CASSPGTSGFQETQYF

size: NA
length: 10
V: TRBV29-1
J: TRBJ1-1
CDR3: CSVGDVEAFF

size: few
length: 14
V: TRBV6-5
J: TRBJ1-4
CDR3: CASRPGTGGEKLFF

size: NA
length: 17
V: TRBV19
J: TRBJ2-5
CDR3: CASSIRRTGDGVKTQYF

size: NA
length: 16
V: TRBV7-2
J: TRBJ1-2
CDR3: CASSPLRQGRGYGYTF

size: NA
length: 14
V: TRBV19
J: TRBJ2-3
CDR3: CASKVKWDTDTQYF

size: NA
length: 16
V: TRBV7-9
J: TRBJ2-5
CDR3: CASSPEAAPGGRTQYF

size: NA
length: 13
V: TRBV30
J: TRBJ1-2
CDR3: CAWTQGSGYGYTF

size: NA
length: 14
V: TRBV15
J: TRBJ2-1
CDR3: CATSRGGANNEQFF

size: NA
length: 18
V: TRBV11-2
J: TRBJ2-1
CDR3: CASSPRAGVPSSYNEQFF

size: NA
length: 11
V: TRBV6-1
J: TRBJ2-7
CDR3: CASSEHVMQYF

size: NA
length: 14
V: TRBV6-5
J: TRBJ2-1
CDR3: CASSTGTTYNEQFF

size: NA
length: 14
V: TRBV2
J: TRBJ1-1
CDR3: CASSNRGYSTEAFF

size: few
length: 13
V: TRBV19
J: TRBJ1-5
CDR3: CASSTAGSQPQHF

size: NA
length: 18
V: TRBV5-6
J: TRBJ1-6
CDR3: CASSFGRRRQGSSSPLHF

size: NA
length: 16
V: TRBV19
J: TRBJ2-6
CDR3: CASSDQAASGANVLTF

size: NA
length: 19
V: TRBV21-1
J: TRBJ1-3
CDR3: CASSRDRKGRGISGNTIYF

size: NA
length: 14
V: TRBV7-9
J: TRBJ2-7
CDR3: CASSAGGFSYEQYF

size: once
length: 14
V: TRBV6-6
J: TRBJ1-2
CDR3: CASRRRQVPYGYTF

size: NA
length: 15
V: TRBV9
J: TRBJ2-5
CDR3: CASSPRAGWGETQYF

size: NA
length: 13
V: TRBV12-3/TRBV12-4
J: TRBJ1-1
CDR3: CASSQGPNTEAFF

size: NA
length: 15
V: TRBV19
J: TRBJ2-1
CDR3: CASSSGTGGWDEQFF

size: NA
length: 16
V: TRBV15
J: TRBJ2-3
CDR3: CATSRDLGRGTDTQYF

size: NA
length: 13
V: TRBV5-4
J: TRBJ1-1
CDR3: CASSLEGRTEAFF

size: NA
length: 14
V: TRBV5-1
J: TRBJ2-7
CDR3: CASSVSGGGYEQYF

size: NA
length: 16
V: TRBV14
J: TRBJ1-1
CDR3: CASSQDIPWGVTEAFF

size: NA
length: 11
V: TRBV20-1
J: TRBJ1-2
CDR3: CSARDFYGYTF

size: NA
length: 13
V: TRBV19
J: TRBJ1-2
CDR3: CASMAGTGYGYTF

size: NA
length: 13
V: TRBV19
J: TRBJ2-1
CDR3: CASSANRDTEQFF

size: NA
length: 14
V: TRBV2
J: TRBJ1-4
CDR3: CASSPGNGNEKLFF

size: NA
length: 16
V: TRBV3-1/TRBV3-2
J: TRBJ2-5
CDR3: CASSPPGDGRQETQYF

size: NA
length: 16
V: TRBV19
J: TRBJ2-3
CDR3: CASSIRTSGDTDTQYF

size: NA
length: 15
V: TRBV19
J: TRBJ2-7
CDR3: CASSITDRGGYEQYF

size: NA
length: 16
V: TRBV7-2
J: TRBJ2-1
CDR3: CASSELAGGPYNEQFF

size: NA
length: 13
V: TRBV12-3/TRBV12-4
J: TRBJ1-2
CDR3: CASSPGQAVGYTF

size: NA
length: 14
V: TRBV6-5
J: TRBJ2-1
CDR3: CASSLSYVYNEQFF

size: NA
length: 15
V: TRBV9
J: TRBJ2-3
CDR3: CASSVWDSRTDTQYF

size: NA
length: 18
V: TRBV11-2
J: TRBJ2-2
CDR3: CASSLRLAGGSDTGELFF

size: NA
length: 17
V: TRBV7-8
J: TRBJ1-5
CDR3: CASSPRGGRTSNQPQHF

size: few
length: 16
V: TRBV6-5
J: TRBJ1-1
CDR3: CASSYEVRGPNTEAFF

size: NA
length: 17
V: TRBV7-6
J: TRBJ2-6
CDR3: CASSPGQGSSGANVLTF

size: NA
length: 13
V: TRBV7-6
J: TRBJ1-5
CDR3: CASSLGRNQPQHF

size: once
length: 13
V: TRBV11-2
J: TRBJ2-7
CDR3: CASSGGLDYEQYF

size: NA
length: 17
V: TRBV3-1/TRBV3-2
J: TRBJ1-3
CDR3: CASSQGGGLFSGNTIYF

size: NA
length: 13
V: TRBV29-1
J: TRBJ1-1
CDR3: CSVMTGANTEAFF